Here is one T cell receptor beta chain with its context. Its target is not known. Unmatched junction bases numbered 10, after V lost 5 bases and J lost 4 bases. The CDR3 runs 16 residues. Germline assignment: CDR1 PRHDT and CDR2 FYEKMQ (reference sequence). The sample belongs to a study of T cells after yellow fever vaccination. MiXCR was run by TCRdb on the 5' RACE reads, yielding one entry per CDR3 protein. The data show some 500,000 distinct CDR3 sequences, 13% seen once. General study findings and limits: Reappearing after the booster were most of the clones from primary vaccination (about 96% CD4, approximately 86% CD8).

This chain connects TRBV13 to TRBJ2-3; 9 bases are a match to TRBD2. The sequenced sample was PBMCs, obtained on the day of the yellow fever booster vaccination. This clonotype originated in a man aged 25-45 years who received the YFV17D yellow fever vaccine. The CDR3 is CASSTGAGGGPDTQYF. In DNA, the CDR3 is TGTGCCAGCAGCACCGGGGCGGGAGGGGGTCCAGATACGCAGTATTTT.